This is a list of T cell receptor beta chains from one sample in a study of regulatory T cells in long-lasting Graves disease. TCRdb redid the calling of the multiplex PCR reads with MiXCR, one entry per CDR3 protein. The sample consists of hundreds of thousands of distinct CDR3 sequences, less than 20% of them appearing once. The sample was also reused in another study, on T cells in Graves' hyperthyroidism and ophthalmopathy.

Source: peripheral blood mononuclear cells (PBMCs), taken at new diagnosis, from a patient treated with antithyroid drugs. Every receptor here comes from a woman in her twenties or thirties with Graves disease. Each CDR3 is given with its conserved first and last residue. D genes are given only for firm matches. Not every row has a clone size; where given, it reads once, few, many or a size class.

>TRBJ2-1|TRBV12-3/TRBV12-4|TRBD2|many
TGTGCCAGCAGTTTGCTTAGCGGGGTCTACAATGAGCAGTTCTTC
CASSLLSGVYNEQFF
>TRBJ2-1|TRBV7-3|TRBD2|many
TGTGCCAGCAGCCTACTTGGGACTAGCGGGAGTAATGAGCAGTTCTTC
CASSLLGTSGSNEQFF
>TRBJ1-1|TRBV6-1|NA|few
TGTGCCAGCAGCCGCGGAGGGAGGGGAACGAGCTCTGAAGCTTTCTTT
CASSRGGRGTSSEAFF
>TRBJ2-3|TRBV7-2|NA|many
TGTGCCAGCAGCTTCTTTCCAGATACGCAGTATTTT
CASSFFPDTQYF
>TRBJ2-5|TRBV7-9|NA|many
TGTGCCAGCAGCTCCAGGACGTACGAAGAGACCCAGTACTTC
CASSSRTYEETQYF
>TRBJ2-5|TRBV29-1|NA|NA
TGCAGCGTTGAATTGATCCGCAGGGTCGAGACCCAGTACTTC
CSVELIRRVETQYF
>TRBJ2-1|TRBV6-2/TRBV6-3|NA|NA
TGTGCCAGCAGTTACAATTCCATCTCCTACAATGAGCAGTTCTTC
CASSYNSISYNEQFF
>TRBJ2-3|TRBV7-2|TRBD2|NA
TGTGCCAGCAGCCCAAGACTAGCGGGAGGTTCAGATACGCAGTATTTT
CASSPRLAGGSDTQYF
>TRBJ2-2|TRBV6-1|NA|NA
TGTGCCAGCAAAAGCGCGAACACCGGGGAGCTGTTTTTT
CASKSANTGELFF
>TRBJ2-7|TRBV7-2|TRBD2|NA
TGTGCCAGCAGCCTTCACCCGACTAGCGGGTCTGGGTACGAGCAGTACTTC
CASSLHPTSGSGYEQYF
>TRBJ2-5|TRBV18|NA|many
TGTGCCAGCTCACCGCCAGAGGGCAAAGAGACCCAGTACTTC
CASSPPEGKETQYF
>TRBJ1-4|TRBV3-1|NA|few
TGTGCCAGCAGCCAACGATCGAGTGGCCAGGGGAGTGAAAAACTGTTTTTT
CASSQRSSGQGSEKLFF
>TRBJ2-1|TRBV18|TRBD2|NA
TGTGCCAGCTCACCACCGCTGACTAGCGGCAATGAGCAGTTCTTC
CASSPPLTSGNEQFF
>TRBJ2-1|TRBV28|TRBD2|many
TGTGCCAGCAGTTTATTTCCTAGCGGGAGTGTCGCCTACAATGAGCAGTTCTTC
CASSLFPSGSVAYNEQFF
>TRBJ1-1|TRBV9|TRBD1|NA
TGTGCCAGCAGCACCGAGAATAGGGGACAGAATGTCTTT
CASSTENRGQNVF
>TRBJ1-1|TRBV28|NA|many
TGTGCCAGCAGGAGTCTTACTGAAGCTTTCTTT
CASRSLTEAFF
>TRBJ1-1|TRBV12-3/TRBV12-4|TRBD1|many
TGTGCCAGCAGCGACAGACAGGGACAGCCCATGAACACTGAAGCTTTCTTT
CASSDRQGQPMNTEAFF
>TRBJ2-4|TRBV6-1|NA|NA
TGTGCCAGCAGTGAAGCGCGCTCAGGGTTAGCCAAAAACATTCAGTACTTC
CASSEARSGLAKNIQYF
>TRBJ2-3|TRBV18|TRBD2|NA
TGTGCCAGCTCACCACTCTCCGGGGCGGGAGTAGTGTATACGCAGTATTTT
CASSPLSGAGVVYTQYF
>TRBJ2-1|TRBV5-1|TRBD2|many
TGTGCCAGCAGCTTGGCCGGAACGGGAGGCCATGAGCAGTTCTTC
CASSLAGTGGHEQFF
>TRBJ1-1|TRBV18|NA|few
TGTGCCAGCTCACCTTCACAGAGGAGCGAGGAAGCTTTCTTT
CASSPSQRSEEAFF
>TRBJ1-1|TRBV5-4|TRBD1|NA
TGTGCCAGCAGCCAGGGGGGACACCGTGAAGCTTTCTTT
CASSQGGHREAFF
>TRBJ1-1|TRBV28|TRBD1|many
TGTGCCAGCAGTCCTCAAGACAGGGGGCTGATAGCTTTCTTT
CASSPQDRGLIAFF
>TRBJ2-7|TRBV5-1|NA|many
TGCGCCAGCAGCATCGGCGGGATCCCCTCCTACGAGCAGTACTTC
CASSIGGIPSYEQYF
>TRBJ2-5|TRBV2|TRBD2|many
TGTGCCAGCAGTCTGCGACTAGCCGTAAAAGAGACCCAGTACTTC
CASSLRLAVKETQYF